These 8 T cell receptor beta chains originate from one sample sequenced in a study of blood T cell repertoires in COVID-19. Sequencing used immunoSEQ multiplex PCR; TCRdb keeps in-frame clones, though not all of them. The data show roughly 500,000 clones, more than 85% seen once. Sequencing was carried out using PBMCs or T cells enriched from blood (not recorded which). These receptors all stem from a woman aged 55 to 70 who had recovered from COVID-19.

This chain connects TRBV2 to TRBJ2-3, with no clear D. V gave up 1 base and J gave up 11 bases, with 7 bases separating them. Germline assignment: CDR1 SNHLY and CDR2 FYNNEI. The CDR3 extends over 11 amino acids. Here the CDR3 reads CASSEGPQQYF. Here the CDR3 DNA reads TGTGCCAGCAGTGAAGGGCCGCAGCAGTATTTT. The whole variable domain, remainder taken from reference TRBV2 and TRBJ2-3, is EPEVTQTPSHQVTQMGQEVILRCVPISNHLYFYWYRQILGQKVEFLVSFYNNEISEKSEIFDDQFSVERPDGSNFTLKIRSTKLEDSAMYFCASSEGPQQYFGPGTRLTVL.

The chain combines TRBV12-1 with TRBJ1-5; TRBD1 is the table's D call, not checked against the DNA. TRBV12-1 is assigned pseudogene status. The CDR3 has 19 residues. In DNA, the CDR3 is TGTGCCAGCAGCTTTAGGATCCGGGACAGGGGTGGAGACAATCAGCCCCAGCATTTT. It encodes CASSFRIRDRGGDNQPQHF.

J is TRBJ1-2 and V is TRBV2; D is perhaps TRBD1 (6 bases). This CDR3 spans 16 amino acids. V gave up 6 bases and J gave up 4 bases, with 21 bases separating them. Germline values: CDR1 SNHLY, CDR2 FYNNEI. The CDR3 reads CASRPPQGLVGYGYTF. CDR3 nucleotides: TGTGCCAGCAGACCCCCACAGGGATTAGTCGGCTATGGCTACACCTTC.

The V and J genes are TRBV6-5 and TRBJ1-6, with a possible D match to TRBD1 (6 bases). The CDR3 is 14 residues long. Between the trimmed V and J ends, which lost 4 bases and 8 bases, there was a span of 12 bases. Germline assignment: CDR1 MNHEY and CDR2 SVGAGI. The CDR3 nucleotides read TGTGCCAGCAGTTTGGACAGCCAGTATTCACCCCTCCACTTT. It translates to CASSLDSQYSPLHF.

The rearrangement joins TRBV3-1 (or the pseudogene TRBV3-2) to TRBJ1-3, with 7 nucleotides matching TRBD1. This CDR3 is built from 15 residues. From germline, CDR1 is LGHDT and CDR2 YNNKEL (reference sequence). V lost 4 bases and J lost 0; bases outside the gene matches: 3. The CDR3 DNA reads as TGTGCCAGCAGCCGGGGGACAGACTCTGGAAACACCATATATTTT. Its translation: CASSRGTDSGNTIYF.

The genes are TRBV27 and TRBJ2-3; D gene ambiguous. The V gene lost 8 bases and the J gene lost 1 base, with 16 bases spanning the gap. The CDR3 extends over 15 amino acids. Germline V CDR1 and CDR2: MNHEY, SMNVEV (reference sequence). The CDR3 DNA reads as TGTGCCAGCCGGCCCACACAGAGTCGCACAGATACGCAGTATTTT. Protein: CASRPTQSRTDTQYF.

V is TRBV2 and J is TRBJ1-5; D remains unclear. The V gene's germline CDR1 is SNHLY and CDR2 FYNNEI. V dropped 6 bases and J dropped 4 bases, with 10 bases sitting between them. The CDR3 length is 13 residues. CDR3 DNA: TGTGCCAGCAGGAGGAGTACTAATCAGCCCCAGCATTTT. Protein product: CASRRSTNQPQHF. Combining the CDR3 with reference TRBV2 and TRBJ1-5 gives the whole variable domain EPEVTQTPSHQVTQMGQEVILRCVPISNHLYFYWYRQILGQKVEFLVSFYNNEISEKSEIFDDQFSVERPDGSNFTLKIRSTKLEDSAMYFCASRRSTNQPQHFGDGTRLSIL.

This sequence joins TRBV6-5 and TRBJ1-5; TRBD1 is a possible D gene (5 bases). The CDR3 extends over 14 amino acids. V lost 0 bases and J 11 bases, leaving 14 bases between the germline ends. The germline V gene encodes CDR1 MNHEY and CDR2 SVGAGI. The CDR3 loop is CASSYSTAPKAQHF. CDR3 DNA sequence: TGTGCCAGCAGTTACTCGACAGCTCCTAAGGCCCAGCATTTT.